One T cell receptor (beta chain) is described in this entry. This entry is derived from a study of cytomegalovirus exposure and HLA in healthy donors. Both 60 Vbeta primers and 13 Jbeta primers went into the PCR. Only in-frame clones appear in the TCRdb table, and some are missing; sequencing was by immunoSEQ multiplex PCR. The repertoire consists of about 140,000 clones, with roughly 80% occurring once and the leading ten covering just over 8.5%. The germline V and J ends were trimmed by 3 bases and 0 bases, with 9 bases remaining between them. There are 14 residues in the CDR3. Per the germline V gene, CDR1 is SGHAT and CDR2 is FQNNGV.

This TCR came from a woman aged 45-59 years in good health and CMV-seropositive. V usage is TRBV11-2 and J usage is TRBJ2-7; D unresolved. The specimen was PBMCs. CDR3 residues: CASSFRTASYEQYF. For the CDR3, the DNA is TGTGCCAGCAGCTTCAGAACAGCCTCCTACGAGCAGTACTTC.